The clone carrying this T cell receptor beta chain was detected only a few times. What it recognizes is unknown. This sample was taken from a study of cytomegalovirus exposure and HLA in healthy donors. Study results and caveats: There were 150 or so TCR beta chains listed as cytomegalovirus-associated. An analysis was carried out at a later point. It showed that HLA-associated TCR beta chains were more clonally expanded than equally common non-associated chains.

J was trimmed by 9 bases and V by 4 bases; bases with no gene match: 6. CDR1 SGHRS and CDR2 YFSETQ come from the germline V gene. This CDR3 comprises 15 residues. This PCR relied on a set of 60 Vbeta primers and 13 Jbeta primers. Clones were read by immunoSEQ multiplex PCR, and TCRdb kept only the in-frame ones, dropping some. The table has under 85,000 clones, 60% to 80% seen once; the top ten hold over 20%. The specimen was PBMCs. The sequence came from a woman aged 25 to 45 in good health and CMV-seropositive. The chain employs TRBV5-1 and TRBJ2-1, with 14 bases that match TRBD2. The CDR3 sequence is CASSLGTSGSGEQFF. CDR3 DNA sequence: TGCGCCAGCAGCCTAGGGACTAGCGGGAGTGGTGAGCAGTTCTTC.